Below are 26 T cell receptor beta chains sequenced from a single sample in a study of radiotherapy plus CTLA-4 blockade in lung cancer. Using immunoSEQ multiplex PCR, the repertoire was profiled, and TCRdb retains in-frame clones only, with some absent. The data contain 120,000 or so clones, 75% to 90% of them singletons. The specimen comprised peripheral blood, sampled from a patient treated with radiotherapy plus ipilimumab. These receptors came from a human donor with non-small cell lung cancer that progressed on radiotherapy plus ipilimumab.

This rearrangement joins TRBV6-5 to TRBJ1-1, with 10 bases that match TRBD1. The CDR3 extends over 15 amino acids. Germline CDR1 MNHEY, CDR2 SVGAGI. The trim removed 6 bases at V and 3 bases at J, leaving 7 bases unmatched. CDR3 sequence (DNA): TGTGCCAGCAGACGTACCGGGACAGGGGACACTGAAGCTTTCTTT. This sequence encodes CASRRTGTGDTEAFF.

The V call is TRBV19, the J call TRBJ2-7; 8 nucleotides align to TRBD2. CDR3 size: 14 residues. Germline-derived CDR1 and CDR2 are LNHDA and SQIVND (reference sequence). Germline trimming cut 1 base from V and 5 bases from J; bases unmatched to any gene: 4. CDR3 bases: TGTGCCAGTAGTATAGCGGGAGGGCCGGACGAGCAGTACTTC. Encoded protein: CASSIAGGPDEQYF.

This sequence joins TRBV2 and TRBJ2-7; 7 nucleotides line up with TRBD2. CDR1 is SNHLY and CDR2 is FYNNEI in the germline V gene. This CDR3 region has 14 residues. The V gene end was trimmed by 9 bases and the J gene end by 0 bases; junction bases not matched to a gene: 8. In nucleotides, the CDR3 is TGTGCCAGGGGGGGTGGCGGGAGCTCCTACGAGCAGTACTTC. Protein: CARGGGGSSYEQYF.

This clone has a single count. This chain links TRBV30 with TRBJ2-7; possible D gene TRBD2, 6 bases. Germline CDR1 reads GTSNPN; CDR2 reads SVGIG (reference sequence). The CDR3 runs to 12 residues. The germline V and J ends were trimmed by 5 bases and 4 bases, with 12 bases remaining between them. The CDR3 sequence is CAWGRTAYEQYF. CDR3 nucleotides: TGTGCCTGGGGGAGGACCGCATACGAGCAGTACTTC.

The chain recombines TRBV7-2 with TRBJ2-1, with 10 bases lining up with TRBD2. CDR1 SGHTA and CDR2 FQGNSA come from the germline V gene. Losses at the gene ends were 3 bases for V and 8 bases for J; bases not matched to a gene: 7. CDR3 size: 15 residues. CDR3 residues: CASSFSASGSDEQFF. The CDR3 bases are TGTGCCAGCAGCTTTTCGGCTAGCGGGAGCGATGAGCAGTTCTTC. The full variable domain, rest sourced from reference TRBV7-2 and TRBJ2-1, is GAGVSQSPSNKVTEKGKDVELRCDPISGHTALYWYRQSLGQGLEFLIYFQGNSAPDKSGLPSDRFSAERTGGSVSTLTIQRTQQEDSAVYLCASSFSASGSDEQFFGPGTRLTVL.

This clone has more than one count but fewer than ten. The CDR3, as DNA: TGCGCCAGCAGCTCAGACAGAAACATTCAGTACTTC. Amino acid sequence: CASSSDRNIQYF. The rearrangement joins TRBV5-1 to TRBJ2-4; weak D call: TRBD1 (5 bases). The CDR3 runs 12 residues. Trimming left V 3 bases short and J 6 bases short, with 7 bases between. Germline V gene lookup returns CDR1 SGHRS and CDR2 YFSETQ.

The chain carries TRBV6-5 and TRBJ1-4; the D is unclear. Germline-derived CDR1 and CDR2 are MNHEY and SVGAGI. Trimming removed 6 bases at V and 0 bases at J, with 11 bases between. The CDR3 is 15 amino acids. CDR3 region: CASRQAYATNEKLFF. The CDR3 DNA is TGTGCCAGCAGACAAGCTTATGCAACTAATGAAAAACTGTTTTTT.

This chain joins TRBV6-1 and TRBJ1-2; D remains unclear. V was pared by 4 bases and J by 3 bases, with 21 bases between. Germline-derived CDR1 and CDR2 are MNHNS and SASEGT. The CDR3 loop spans 17 amino acids. CDR3 sequence reads: CASSGDRVGSWYYGYTF. The CDR3 DNA follows: TGTGCCAGCAGTGGGGATAGAGTAGGGTCTTGGTACTATGGCTACACCTTC.

J is TRBJ2-1 and V is TRBV9; D gene unclear. The CDR3 extends over 13 amino acids. The V gene's germline CDR1 is SGDLS and CDR2 YYNGEE. The ends were cut back, 0 bases at V and 5 bases at J, with 6 bases in the middle. CDR3 DNA: TGTGCCAGCAGCGTAGACCTCAACAATGAGCAGTTCTTC. Translation gives CASSVDLNNEQFF.

The CDR3 loop is CASSTRQAGETQYF. The CDR3 bases are TGTGCCAGTAGTACGAGACAGGCCGGAGAGACCCAGTACTTC. This chain links TRBV19 with TRBJ2-5; D might be TRBD1 (6 bases). The CDR3 is 14 residues long. Germline V lookup: CDR1 LNHDA, CDR2 SQIVND (reference sequence). The V end was cut by 4 bases, the J end by 4 bases, with 13 bases between.

The V call is TRBV6-5, the J call TRBJ2-1, with TRBD2 matching 9 bases. CDR3 length: 15 amino acids. V gave up 0 bases and J gave up 6 bases; unmatched junction bases: 3. CDR1 and CDR2 (germline): MNHEY, SVGAGI. The CDR3 DNA reads as TGTGCCAGCAGTTACTCTAGCGGGAGACCCAATGAGCAGTTCTTC. It encodes CASSYSSGRPNEQFF.

V gene TRBV15 combines with J gene TRBJ1-2; no clear D. Between the trimmed V and J ends, which lost 3 bases and 8 bases, there was a span of 13 bases. The CDR3 extends over 13 amino acids. Per the germline V gene, CDR1 is LNHNV and CDR2 is YYDKDF (reference sequence). CDR3 residues: CATSRRTAGGYTF. The CDR3 DNA follows: TGTGCCACCAGCAGGAGGACCGCGGGAGGCTACACCTTC.

The genes are TRBV2 and TRBJ1-6; TRBD1 might be the D (5 bases). The V end lost 4 bases, the J end lost 0 bases, and 10 bases lay between the germline ends. The CDR3 spans 16 residues. Per the germline V gene, CDR1 is SNHLY and CDR2 is FYNNEI. The CDR3 DNA sequence: TGTGCCAGCAGTGGAGGGGCAAGCTCCTATAATTCACCCCTCCACTTT. Translating gives CASSGGASSYNSPLHF.

This clone was seen a handful of times. The chain combines TRBV7-8 with TRBJ2-2; D may be TRBD2 (6 bases). Germline values: CDR1 SGHVS, CDR2 FQNEAQ. The CDR3 totals 15 residues. Trimming removed 6 bases from V and 1 base from J, with 12 bases in between. The CDR3: CASSIADLNTGELFF. CDR3 DNA sequence: TGTGCCAGCAGTATAGCGGACCTGAACACCGGGGAGCTGTTTTTT. The variable domain in full, with the rest retrieved from reference TRBV7-8 and TRBJ2-2, is GAGVSQSPRYKVAKRGQDVALRCDPISGHVSLFWYQQALGQGPEFLTYFQNEAQLDKSGLPSDRFFAERPEGSVSTLKIQRTQQEDSAVYLCASSIADLNTGELFFGEGSRLTVL.

The chain has TRBV27 and TRBJ1-1; weak D call: TRBD1 (6 bases). V was clipped by 6 bases and J by 0 bases, with 11 bases between them. This CDR3 is 14 amino acids long. In germline, CDR1 is MNHEY, CDR2 SMNVEV (reference sequence). The CDR3 here is CASRQGLVNTEAFF. CDR3 nucleotides: TGTGCCAGCAGACAGGGATTGGTGAACACTGAAGCTTTCTTT.

The chain links TRBV7-9 to TRBJ2-1; tentative D call: TRBD2 (7 bases). Deletions cut 4 bases from V and 8 bases from J, with 18 bases between. CDR3 length equals 15 residues. CDR1 and CDR2 from the germline V gene are SEHNR and FQNEAQ (reference sequence). In DNA, the CDR3 is TGTGCCAGCAGCTACAGATCGGGGGGCCGGGATGAGCAGTTCTTC. Protein: CASSYRSGGRDEQFF.

The table lists this clone with a count of one. The chain couples TRBV6-6 to TRBJ2-1, with D unresolved. V lost 4 bases, J lost 8 bases, and 6 bases lay in between. The CDR3 is 11 residues long. Germline-derived CDR1 and CDR2 are MNHNY and SVGAGI (reference sequence). CDR3 protein: CASSSIYEQFF. DNA for the CDR3: TGTGCCAGCAGTTCCATCTATGAGCAGTTCTTC.

This clone was detected once. This CDR3 reads CSVDSGDGYTF. In nucleotides, the CDR3 is TGCAGCGTTGATTCTGGTGATGGCTACACCTTC. V is TRBV29-1 and J is TRBJ1-2; no clear D gene. CDR3 length: 11 amino acids. Trimming shortened V by 3 bases and J by 6 bases, and 8 bases separated the two germline ends. CDR1 is SQVTM and CDR2 is ANQGSEA in the germline V gene.

The chain joins TRBV11-2 to TRBJ2-5; perhaps TRBD2 as D (7 bases). Germline V gene sequence: CDR1 SGHAT, CDR2 FQNNGV. V lost 5 bases and J lost 5, with 18 bases in between. This CDR3 has 15 amino acids. The CDR3 nucleotides are TGTGCCAGCAGCCCCACAGGGTTGGGAGGGGAGACCCAGTACTTC. Translated: CASSPTGLGGETQYF.

V is TRBV18 and J is TRBJ2-3; TRBD2 agrees at 7 bases. The germline V gene has CDR1 KGHSH and CDR2 LQKENI. This CDR3 has 16 amino acids. Trimming cost V 3 bases and J 6 bases; bases outside gene matches: 12. The CDR3, as DNA: TGTGCCAGCTCACCCCTACGAGGCGGGAGAATGGATACGCAGTATTTT. This encodes CASSPLRGGRMDTQYF.

J is TRBJ2-6 and V is TRBV5-1, with D possibly matching TRBD2 (5 bases). The CDR3 extends over 15 amino acids. Germline V CDR1 and CDR2: SGHRS, YFSETQ. Trimming removed 1 base at V and 3 bases at J, with 8 bases between. CDR3 bases: TGCGCCAGCAGCTTGACGGGGAATGGGGCCAACGTCCTGACTTTC. Its protein product is CASSLTGNGANVLTF.

The J gene is TRBJ1-1, the V gene TRBV4-2; TRBD1 might be the D (5 bases). CDR1 and CDR2 from the germline V gene are LGHNA and YNFKEQ. Trimming pared 0 bases from V and 1 base from J, leaving 12 bases between. The CDR3 spans 16 residues. As DNA, the CDR3 is TGTGCCAGCAGCCAAGAAGTCGGGGGTTGGAACACTGAAGCTTTCTTT. It codes for CASSQEVGGWNTEAFF.

This clone was detected a few times. V is TRBV5-6 and J is TRBJ2-1, with TRBD2 matching over 13 bases. Germline-derived CDR1 and CDR2 are SGHDT and YYEEEE. There are 16 residues in the CDR3. V lost 4 bases to trimming and J lost 9 bases; unmatched junction nucleotides: 10. CDR3 residues: CASSPPGLAGTGEQFF. CDR3 nucleotides: TGTGCCAGCAGCCCCCCGGGACTAGCGGGGACGGGTGAGCAGTTCTTC.

The chain couples TRBV2 to TRBJ2-3; 13 bases are shared with TRBD2. The V and J ends lost 6 bases and 3 bases, in that order; junction bases with no gene match: 6. CDR3 length: 16 amino acids. The V gene's germline CDR1 is SNHLY and CDR2 FYNNEI. The CDR3 nucleotides read TGTGCCAGCAGGGCAACTAGCGGGAGGGCGACAGATACGCAGTATTTT. The encoded protein is CASRATSGRATDTQYF.

V and J are TRBV6-1 and TRBJ1-2; the D gene is possibly TRBD1 (5 bases). Trimming shortened V by 2 bases and J by 6 bases, and 10 bases separated the two germline ends. This CDR3 comprises 13 residues. Per the germline V gene, CDR1 is MNHNS and CDR2 is SASEGT. CDR3 loop: CASSEQGADGYTF. CDR3 sequence (DNA): TGTGCCAGCAGTGAACAGGGTGCTGATGGCTACACCTTC.

The V gene is TRBV6-6, the J gene TRBJ1-2; TRBD1 might be the D (6 bases). CDR1 and CDR2 from the germline V gene are MNHNY and SVGAGI (reference sequence). This CDR3 has 16 amino acids. The V and J ends lost 6 bases and 4 bases respectively, with 21 bases between them. The CDR3 spells CASRPSGEGNSYGYTF. The CDR3 DNA sequence: TGTGCCAGCAGACCATCAGGGGAGGGGAACTCCTATGGCTACACCTTC.